Detailed here is one T cell receptor beta chain. V shed 8 bases and J 6 bases; nucleotides not matched to a gene: 5. CDR1 is WSHSY and CDR2 is SAAADI in the germline V gene. The length of the CDR3 is 13 residues. The source of the sample is a study of preoperative IRX-2 immunotherapy in early breast cancer. Treatment noted: preoperative locoregional IRX-2 cytokine immunotherapy. Here immunoSEQ multiplex PCR was the method, and the copy in TCRdb shows in-frame clones only, minus some. The data contain around 43,000 clones, about 72% of them seen just once; the ten biggest clones take up roughly 1.2%. The source material was tumor tissue, sampled after IRX-2 immunotherapy. This TCR was sampled from a human donor with breast cancer. The chain links TRBV10-2 to TRBJ2-7; TRBD2 matches 12 bases. CDR3 sequence reads: CASRLAGESEQYF. Here the CDR3 DNA reads TGCGCCAGCCGACTAGCGGGAGAAAGCGAGCAGTACTTC.